These 12 T cell receptor beta chains were sequenced from one sample in a study of Graves' ophthalmopathy and Graves' hyperthyroidism. Amplification of the TCR beta CDR3 regions used RNA transcripts (as template). Scientists carried out first-round RT-PCR using HTBI primers and then a second-round multiplex PCR. TCRdb independently ran MiXCR on the multiplex PCR reads; one entry per CDR3 protein. The repertoire holds over 450,000 distinct CDR3 sequences, with 13% to 15% as singletons. Sequences were obtained from blood. The receptors derive from a woman aged 25 to 39 with Graves' ophthalmopathy.

This clonotype was observed a few times. The J gene is TRBJ1-1, the V gene TRBV20-1; D perhaps matches TRBD1 (5 bases). The CDR3 length is 13 residues. With 2 bases removed from V and 4 bases from J, the gap between germline ends came to 11 bases. Germline CDR1 and CDR2: DFQATT and SNEGSKA (reference sequence). CDR3 amino acids: CSARIRGSTEAFF. The CDR3 coding sequence is TGCAGTGCTAGAATAAGGGGATCCACTGAAGCTTTCTTT.

There are many counts of this clonotype. The V gene is TRBV10-1, the J gene TRBJ2-2, with D unresolved. Germline V gene data show CDR1 as WNHNN and CDR2 as SYGVQD (reference sequence). Between the trimmed V and J ends, which lost 6 bases and 2 bases, there was a span of 7 bases. The CDR3 runs to 13 residues. CDR3 protein: CASSARNTGELFF. The CDR3, as DNA: TGCGCCAGCAGCGCAAGAAACACCGGGGAGCTGTTTTTT.

This clonotype occurred many times. CDR3 nucleotides: TGTGCCAGTAGTATAGTATCTGTGACTTCGGGGGCCAACGTCCTGACTTTC. Its translation: CASSIVSVTSGANVLTF. The rearrangement joins TRBV19 to TRBJ2-6; D gene unclear. CDR1 LNHDA and CDR2 SQIVND come from the germline V gene (reference sequence). Trimming stripped 1 base from V and 4 bases from J, with 14 bases between. The CDR3 sequence is 17 residues long. Full variable domain (rest looked up from reference TRBV19 and TRBJ2-6): DGGITQSPKYLFRKEGQNVTLSCEQNLNHDAMYWYRQDPGQGLRLIYYSQIVNDFQKGDIAEGYSVSREKKESFPLTVTSAQKNPTAFYLCASSIVSVTSGANVLTFGAGSRLTVL.

This clonotype was picked up a small number of times. The rearrangement joins TRBV19 to TRBJ2-5; tentatively, D is TRBD2 (6 bases). Germline CDR1 and CDR2: LNHDA and SQIVND (reference sequence). V was cut by 7 bases and J by 5 bases, with 23 bases left in between. The CDR3 sequence is 16 residues long. The CDR3, as DNA: TGTGCCAGTATGGAGGGCCATGTGGGAGGCGGGGAGACCCAGTACTTC. Its protein is CASMEGHVGGGETQYF.

The table lists this clonotype with many counts. The rearrangement joins TRBV28 to TRBJ2-5; TRBD1 matches at 7 bases. J gave up 0 bases and V 4 bases, and 2 bases lay outside the gene matches. Germline CDR1 reads MDHEN; CDR2 reads SYDVKM. This CDR3 is 14 amino acids long. DNA of the CDR3: TGTGCCAGCAGTTCCGACAGGGACCAAGAGACCCAGTACTTC. It is translated as CASSSDRDQETQYF.

This clonotype was detected ten times or more. In DNA form, the CDR3 reads TGTGCCAGCACCCCCCCAGGGGATACTGAAGCTTTCTTT. This codes for CASTPPGDTEAFF. The chain couples TRBV12-3 or TRBV12-4 to TRBJ1-1; perhaps TRBD1 as D (6 bases). Deletions cut 7 bases from V and 5 bases from J, with 14 bases between. The length of the CDR3 is 13 residues.

At least ten counts were recorded for this clonotype. V and J are TRBV6-5 and TRBJ2-7; 8 bases are shared with TRBD1. The CDR3 has 14 residues. Losses at the gene ends were 3 bases for V and 4 bases for J; bases not matched to a gene: 5. Per the germline V gene, CDR1 is MNHEY and CDR2 is SVGAGI. The CDR3 sequence: CASSYAGGAYEQYF. The CDR3 DNA reads as TGTGCCAGCAGTTATGCAGGGGGCGCATACGAGCAGTACTTC.

CDR3 DNA: TGTGCCAGCAGTTACAAGGCCTGGGGTCAGCCCCAGCATTTT. Translating gives CASSYKAWGQPQHF. The chain recombines TRBV6-5 with TRBJ1-5; D not certain. With 2 bases removed from V and 6 bases from J, the gap between germline ends came to 11 bases. The germline V gene encodes CDR1 MNHEY and CDR2 SVGAGI. The CDR3 is 14 amino acids.

This clonotype was picked up a small number of times. The rearrangement uses TRBV5-1 and TRBJ2-5; 10 positions match TRBD2. Trimming at V came to 3 bases and at J to 5 bases, leaving 16 bases not matched to a gene. CDR3 size: 18 residues. Germline CDR1 is SGHRS and CDR2 is YFSETQ. CDR3 residues: CASSSHPSSGGLGETQYF. The CDR3 nucleotides read TGCGCCAGCAGCTCGCACCCGTCTAGCGGGGGTTTAGGGGAGACCCAGTACTTC. Together with reference TRBV5-1 and TRBJ2-5, the CDR3 gives the full variable domain: KAGVTQTPRYLIKTRGQQVTLSCSPISGHRSVSWYQQTPGQGLQFLFEYFSETQRNKGNFPGRFSGRQFSNSRSEMNVSTLELGDSALYLCASSSHPSSGGLGETQYFGPGTRLLVL.

This clonotype was found many times. V is TRBV27 and J is TRBJ1-5; D gene uncertain. The CDR3 is made up of 14 amino acids. The V end was cut by 4 bases, the J end by 6 bases, with 13 bases between. CDR1 and CDR2 (germline): MNHEY, SMNVEV (reference sequence). In DNA form, the CDR3 reads TGTGCCAGCAGTTCACAAGGGCAGATTCAGCCCCAGCATTTT. This encodes CASSSQGQIQPQHF.

This clonotype was detected ten times or more. The chain carries TRBV20-1 and TRBJ1-5, with TRBD1 matching 9 bases. The CDR3 is 15 amino acids. Germline-derived CDR1 and CDR2 are DFQATT and SNEGSKA (reference sequence). V shed 1 base and J 4 bases; nucleotides not matched to a gene: 5. CDR3 residues: CSARAPGTGNQPQHF. The CDR3 bases are TGCAGTGCTAGAGCCCCCGGGACAGGGAATCAGCCCCAGCATTTT.

This clonotype came up many times. The genes are TRBV5-8 and TRBJ2-5; 10 positions agree with TRBD2. Trimming at V came to 5 bases and at J to 5 bases, leaving 3 bases not matched to a gene. Germline V CDR1 and CDR2: SGHTS, YDEGEE. CDR3 length equals 13 residues. CDR3 coding DNA: TGTGCCAGCAGGAGACTAGCGGGTGAGACCCAGTACTTC. Residues: CASRRLAGETQYF.